This entry features one TCR beta chain sequence. This sample was included in a study of cytomegalovirus exposure and HLA in healthy donors. This CDR3 has 16 amino acids. Germline-derived CDR1 and CDR2 are SNHLY and FYNNEI. The trim removed 4 bases at V and 3 bases at J, leaving 10 bases unmatched. The PCR made use of 60 Vbeta and 13 Jbeta primers. Here immunoSEQ multiplex PCR was the method, and the copy in TCRdb shows in-frame clones only, minus some. The sample has 35,000 to 50,000 clones, almost 70% seen once; the top ten hold around 4%. Input material: PBMCs. This TCR derives from a man aged 40-50 years in good health and CMV-seronegative. The gene calls are TRBV2 and TRBJ2-7, with TRBD2 matching 9 bases. This CDR3 reads CASSVRSGGRFYEQYF. Here the CDR3 DNA reads TGTGCCAGCAGTGTTAGAAGCGGGGGGCGATTCTACGAGCAGTACTTC.